This T cell receptor (beta chain) was captured in a study of cytomegalovirus exposure and HLA in healthy donors. Trimming removed 5 bases at V and 5 bases at J, with 18 bases between. The germline CDR1 and CDR2 sequences are SEHNR and FQNEAQ (reference sequence). This CDR3 has 15 residues. Data came from immunoSEQ multiplex PCR; TCRdb stores just in-frame clones and leaves some out. The sample carries some 120,000 clones, about 88% recorded once. This TCR was sampled from a young woman in good health and CMV-seronegative. Specimen: PBMCs. The chain is built from TRBV7-9 and TRBJ1-2, with a tentative D call TRBD1 (5 bases). CDR3 residues: CASSTHSGLLYGYTF. The CDR3 coding sequence is TGTGCCAGCAGCACGCACTCGGGACTACTATATGGCTACACCTTC.